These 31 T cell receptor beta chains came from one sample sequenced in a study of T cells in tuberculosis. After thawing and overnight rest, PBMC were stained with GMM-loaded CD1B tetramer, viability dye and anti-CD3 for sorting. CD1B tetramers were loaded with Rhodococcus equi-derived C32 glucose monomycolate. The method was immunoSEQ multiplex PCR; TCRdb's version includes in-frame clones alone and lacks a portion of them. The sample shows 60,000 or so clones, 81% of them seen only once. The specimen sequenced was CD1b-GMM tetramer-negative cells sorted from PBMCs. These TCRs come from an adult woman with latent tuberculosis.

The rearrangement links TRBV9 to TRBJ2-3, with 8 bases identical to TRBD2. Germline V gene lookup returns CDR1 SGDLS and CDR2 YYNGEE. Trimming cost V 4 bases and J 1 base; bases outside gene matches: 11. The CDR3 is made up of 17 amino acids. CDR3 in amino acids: CASSFGPSGSGTDTQYF. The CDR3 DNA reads TGTGCCAGCAGCTTCGGGCCCAGCGGGAGTGGCACAGATACGCAGTATTTT. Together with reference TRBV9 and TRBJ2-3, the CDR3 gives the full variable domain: DSGVTQTPKHLITATGQRVTLRCSPRSGDLSVYWYQQSLDQGLQFLIQYYNGEERAKGNILERFSAQQFPDLHSELNLSSLELGDSALYFCASSFGPSGSGTDTQYFGPGTRLTVL.

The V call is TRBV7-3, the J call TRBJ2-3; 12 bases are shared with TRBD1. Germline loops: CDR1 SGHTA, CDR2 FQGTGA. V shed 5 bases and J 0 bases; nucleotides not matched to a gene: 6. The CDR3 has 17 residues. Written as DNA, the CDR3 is TGTGCCAGCAGCACCGGGACAGGGGGCACAAGCACAGATACGCAGTATTTT. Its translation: CASSTGTGGTSTDTQYF.

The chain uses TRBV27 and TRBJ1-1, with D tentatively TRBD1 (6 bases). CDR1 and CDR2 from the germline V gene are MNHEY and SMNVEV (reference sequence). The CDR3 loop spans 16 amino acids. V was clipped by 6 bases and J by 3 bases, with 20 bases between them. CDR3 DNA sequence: TGTGCCAGCAGGACTACCAACGCAGGGGACGACACTGAAGCTTTCTTT. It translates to CASRTTNAGDDTEAFF.

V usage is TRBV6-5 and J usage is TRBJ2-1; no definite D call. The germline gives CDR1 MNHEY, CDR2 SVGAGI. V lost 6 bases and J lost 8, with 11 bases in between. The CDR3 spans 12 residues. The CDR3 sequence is CASRDYRDEQFF. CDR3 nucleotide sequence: TGTGCCAGCAGGGATTATCGGGATGAGCAGTTCTTC.

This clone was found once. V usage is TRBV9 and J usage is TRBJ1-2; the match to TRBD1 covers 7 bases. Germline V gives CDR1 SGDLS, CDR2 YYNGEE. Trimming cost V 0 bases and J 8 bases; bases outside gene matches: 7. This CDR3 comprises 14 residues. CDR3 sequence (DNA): TGTGCCAGCAGCGTAGTACAGGGGTCGAGCGGCTACACCTTC. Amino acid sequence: CASSVVQGSSGYTF.

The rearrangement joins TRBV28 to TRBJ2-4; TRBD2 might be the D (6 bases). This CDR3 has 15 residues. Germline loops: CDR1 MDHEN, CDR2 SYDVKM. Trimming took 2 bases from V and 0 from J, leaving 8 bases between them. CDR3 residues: CASSLSGLAKNIQYF. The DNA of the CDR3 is TGTGCCAGCAGTTTAAGCGGGTTAGCCAAAAACATTCAGTACTTC.

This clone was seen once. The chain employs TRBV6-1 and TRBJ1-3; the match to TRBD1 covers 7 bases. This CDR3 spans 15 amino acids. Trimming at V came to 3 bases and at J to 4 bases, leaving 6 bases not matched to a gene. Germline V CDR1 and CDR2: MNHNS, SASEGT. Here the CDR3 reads CASSDVRGSGNTIYF. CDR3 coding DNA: TGTGCCAGCAGTGACGTCAGGGGGTCGGGAAACACCATATATTTT.

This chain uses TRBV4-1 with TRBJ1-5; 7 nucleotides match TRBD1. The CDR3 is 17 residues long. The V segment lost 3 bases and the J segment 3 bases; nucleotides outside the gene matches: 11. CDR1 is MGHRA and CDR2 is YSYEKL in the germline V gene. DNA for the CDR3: TGCGCCAGCAGCCACCTCCGGGAGACAGGGCTCAATCAGCCCCAGCATTTT. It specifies CASSHLRETGLNQPQHF.

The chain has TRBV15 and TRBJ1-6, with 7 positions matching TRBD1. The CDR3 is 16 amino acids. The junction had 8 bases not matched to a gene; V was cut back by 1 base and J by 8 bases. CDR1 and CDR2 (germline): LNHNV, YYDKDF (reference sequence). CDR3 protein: CATSRALDRDHSPLHF. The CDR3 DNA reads TGTGCCACCAGCAGAGCCTTAGACAGGGACCATTCACCCCTCCACTTT. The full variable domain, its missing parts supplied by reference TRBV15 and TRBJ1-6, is DAMVIQNPRYQVTQFGKPVTLSCSQTLNHNVMYWYQQKSSQAPKLLFHYYDKDFNNEADTPDNFQSRRPNTSFCFLDIRSPGLGDTAMYLCATSRALDRDHSPLHFGNGTRLTVT.

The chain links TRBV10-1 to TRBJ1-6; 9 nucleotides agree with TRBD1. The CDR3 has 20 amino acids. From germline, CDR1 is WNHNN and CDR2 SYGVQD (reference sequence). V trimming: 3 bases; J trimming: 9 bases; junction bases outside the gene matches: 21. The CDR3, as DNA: TGCGCCAGCAGTGATACATACGGACCGGGACAGGGAAGTAGGGGTTCACCCCTCCACTTT. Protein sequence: CASSDTYGPGQGSRGSPLHF.

The CDR3 DNA is TGCGCCAGCAGCCAAGATAGGGCTAGCGTAAATACGCAGTATTTT. Translating it yields CASSQDRASVNTQYF. The chain has TRBV4-3 and TRBJ2-3, with a tentative D call TRBD2 (6 bases). The CDR3 covers 15 residues. Between the trimmed V and J ends, which lost 0 bases and 7 bases, there was a span of 14 bases. The germline V gene encodes CDR1 LGHNA and CDR2 YSLEER.

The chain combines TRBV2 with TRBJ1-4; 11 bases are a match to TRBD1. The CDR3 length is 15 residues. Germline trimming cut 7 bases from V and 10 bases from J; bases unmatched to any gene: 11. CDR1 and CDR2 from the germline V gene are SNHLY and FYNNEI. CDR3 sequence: CASNMGTGGVAKLFF. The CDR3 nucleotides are TGTGCCAGCAATATGGGGACAGGGGGGGTCGCAAAACTGTTTTTT. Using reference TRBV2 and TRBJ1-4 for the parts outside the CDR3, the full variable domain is EPEVTQTPSHQVTQMGQEVILRCVPISNHLYFYWYRQILGQKVEFLVSFYNNEISEKSEIFDDQFSVERPDGSNFTLKIRSTKLEDSAMYFCASNMGTGGVAKLFFGSGTQLSVL.

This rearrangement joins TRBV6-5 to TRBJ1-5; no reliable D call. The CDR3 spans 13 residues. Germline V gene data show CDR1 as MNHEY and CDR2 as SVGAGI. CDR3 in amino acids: CASGLGGDQPQHF. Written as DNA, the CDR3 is TGTGCGAGCGGACTTGGCGGGGATCAGCCCCAGCATTTT.

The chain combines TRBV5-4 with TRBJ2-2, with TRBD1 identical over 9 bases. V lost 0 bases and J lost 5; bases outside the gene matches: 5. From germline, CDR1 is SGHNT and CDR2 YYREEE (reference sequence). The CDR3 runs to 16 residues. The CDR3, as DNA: TGTGCCAGCAGCTTGGGGGGACAGGGAGGAACCGGGGAGCTGTTTTTT. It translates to CASSLGGQGGTGELFF.

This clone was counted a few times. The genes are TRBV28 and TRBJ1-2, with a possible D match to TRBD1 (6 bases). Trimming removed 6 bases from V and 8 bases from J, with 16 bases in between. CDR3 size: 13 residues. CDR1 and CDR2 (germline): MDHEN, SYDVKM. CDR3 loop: CASRPQGIKGYTF. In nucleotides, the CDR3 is TGTGCCAGCAGACCCCAGGGGATAAAGGGCTACACCTTC.

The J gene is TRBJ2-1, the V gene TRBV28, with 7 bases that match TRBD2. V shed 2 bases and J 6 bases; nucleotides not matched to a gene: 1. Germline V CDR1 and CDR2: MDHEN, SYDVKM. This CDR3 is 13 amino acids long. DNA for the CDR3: TGTGCCAGCAGTTTAGCGGGAGTCAATGAGCAGTTCTTC. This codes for CASSLAGVNEQFF.

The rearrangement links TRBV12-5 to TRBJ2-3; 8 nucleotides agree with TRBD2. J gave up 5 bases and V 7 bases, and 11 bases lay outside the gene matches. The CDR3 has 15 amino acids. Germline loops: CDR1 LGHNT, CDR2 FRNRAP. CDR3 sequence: CASALLAGWEDTQYF. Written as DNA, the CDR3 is TGTGCTAGTGCCTTATTAGCGGGATGGGAAGATACGCAGTATTTT. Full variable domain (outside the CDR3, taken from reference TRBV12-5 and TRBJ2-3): DARVTQTPRHKVTEMGQEVTMRCQPILGHNTVFWYRQTMMQGLELLAYFRNRAPLDDSGMPKDRFSAEMPDATLATLKIQPSEPRDSAVYFCASALLAGWEDTQYFGPGTRLTVL.

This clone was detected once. As DNA, the CDR3 is TGTGCCTGGAGTCGACAGGGGGAACAAGCTTTCTTT. Its translation is CAWSRQGEQAFF. V usage is TRBV30 and J usage is TRBJ1-1; 9 bases agree with TRBD1. In germline, CDR1 is GTSNPN, CDR2 SVGIG (reference sequence). The CDR3 contains 12 residues. V gave up 2 bases and J gave up 9 bases; unmatched junction bases: 4.

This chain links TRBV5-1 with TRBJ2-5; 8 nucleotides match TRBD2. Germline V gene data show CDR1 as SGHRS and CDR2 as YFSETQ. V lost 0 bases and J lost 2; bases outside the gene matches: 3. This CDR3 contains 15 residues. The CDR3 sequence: CASSLAGRGQETQYF. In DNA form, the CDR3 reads TGCGCCAGCAGCTTGGCCGGGAGGGGGCAAGAGACCCAGTACTTC.

Written as DNA, the CDR3 is TGTGCCAGCAGCGCCCTGACAGGCTCCTACAATGAGCAGTTCTTC. It translates to CASSALTGSYNEQFF. This chain connects TRBV9 to TRBJ2-1, with a weak D call TRBD1 (6 bases). Trimming cost V 3 bases and J 0 bases, with 10 bases left between them. CDR3 length: 15 residues. Germline V gene sequence: CDR1 SGDLS, CDR2 YYNGEE. Using reference TRBV9 and TRBJ2-1 for the parts outside the CDR3, the full variable domain is DSGVTQTPKHLITATGQRVTLRCSPRSGDLSVYWYQQSLDQGLQFLIQYYNGEERAKGNILERFSAQQFPDLHSELNLSSLELGDSALYFCASSALTGSYNEQFFGPGTRLTVL.

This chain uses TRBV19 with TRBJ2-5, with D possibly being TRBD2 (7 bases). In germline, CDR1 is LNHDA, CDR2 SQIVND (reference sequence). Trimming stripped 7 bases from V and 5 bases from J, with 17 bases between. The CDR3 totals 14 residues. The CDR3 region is CASTDRGGGETQYF. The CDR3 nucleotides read TGTGCCAGTACTGATAGGGGGGGCGGCGAGACCCAGTACTTC. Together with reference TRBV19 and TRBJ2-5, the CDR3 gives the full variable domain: DGGITQSPKYLFRKEGQNVTLSCEQNLNHDAMYWYRQDPGQGLRLIYYSQIVNDFQKGDIAEGYSVSREKKESFPLTVTSAQKNPTAFYLCASTDRGGGETQYFGPGTRLLVL.

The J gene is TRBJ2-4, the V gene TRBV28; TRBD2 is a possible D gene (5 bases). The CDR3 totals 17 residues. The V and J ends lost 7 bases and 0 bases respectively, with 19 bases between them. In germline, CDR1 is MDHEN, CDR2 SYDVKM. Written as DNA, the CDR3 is TGTGCCAGCACCGACCGCGGGCGATGGATAGCCAAAAACATTCAGTACTTC. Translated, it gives CASTDRGRWIAKNIQYF.

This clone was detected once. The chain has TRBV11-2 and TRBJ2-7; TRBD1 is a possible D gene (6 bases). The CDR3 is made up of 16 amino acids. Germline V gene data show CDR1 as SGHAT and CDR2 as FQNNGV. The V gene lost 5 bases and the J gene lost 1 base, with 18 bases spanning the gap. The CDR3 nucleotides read TGTGCCAGCAGCACCCAAGGGGGAAGTTTGTCCTACGAGCAGTACTTC. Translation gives CASSTQGGSLSYEQYF.

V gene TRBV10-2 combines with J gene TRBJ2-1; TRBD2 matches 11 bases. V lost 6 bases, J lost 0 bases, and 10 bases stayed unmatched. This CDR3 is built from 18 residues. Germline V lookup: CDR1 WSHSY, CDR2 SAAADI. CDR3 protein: CASRGLAARASSYNEQFF. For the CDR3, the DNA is TGCGCCAGCAGGGGACTAGCGGCCCGAGCAAGCTCCTACAATGAGCAGTTCTTC.

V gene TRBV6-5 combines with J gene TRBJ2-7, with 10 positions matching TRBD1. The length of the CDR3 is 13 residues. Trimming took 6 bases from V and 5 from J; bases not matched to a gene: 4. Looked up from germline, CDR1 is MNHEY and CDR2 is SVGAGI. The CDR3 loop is CASRTDRGNEQYF. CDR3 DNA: TGTGCCAGCAGGACGGACAGGGGGAACGAGCAGTACTTC.

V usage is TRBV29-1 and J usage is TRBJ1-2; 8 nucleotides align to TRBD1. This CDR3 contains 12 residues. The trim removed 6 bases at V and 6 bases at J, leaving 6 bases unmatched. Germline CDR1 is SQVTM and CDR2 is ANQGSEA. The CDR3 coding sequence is TGCAGCGTCGACCGGACAGGGCATGGCTACACCTTC. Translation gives CSVDRTGHGYTF. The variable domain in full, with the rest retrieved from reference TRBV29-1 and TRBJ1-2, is SAVISQKPSRDICQRGTSLTIQCQVDSQVTMMFWYRQQPGQSLTLIATANQGSEATYESGFVIDKFPISRPNLTFSTLTVSNMSPEDSSIYLCSVDRTGHGYTFGSGTRLTVV.

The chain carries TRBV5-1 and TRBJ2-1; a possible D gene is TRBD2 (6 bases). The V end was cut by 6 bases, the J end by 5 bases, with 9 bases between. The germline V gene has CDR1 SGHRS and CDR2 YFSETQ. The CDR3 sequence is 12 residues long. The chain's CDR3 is CASKVADNEQFF. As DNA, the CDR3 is TGCGCCAGCAAGGTAGCGGACAATGAGCAGTTCTTC.

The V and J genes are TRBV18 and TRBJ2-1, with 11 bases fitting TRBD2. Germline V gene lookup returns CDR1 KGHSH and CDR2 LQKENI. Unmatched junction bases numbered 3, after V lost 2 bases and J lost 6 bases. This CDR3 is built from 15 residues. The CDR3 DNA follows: TGTGCCAGCTCACCAGGGACTAGCGGACCCAATGAGCAGTTCTTC. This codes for CASSPGTSGPNEQFF.

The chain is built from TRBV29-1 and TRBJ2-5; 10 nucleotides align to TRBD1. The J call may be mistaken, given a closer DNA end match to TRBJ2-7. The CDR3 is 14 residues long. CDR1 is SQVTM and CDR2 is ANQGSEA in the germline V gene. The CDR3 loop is CSVTRTGGEDEQYF. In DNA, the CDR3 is TGCAGCGTTACCCGGACAGGGGGTGAGGACGAGCAGTACTTC.

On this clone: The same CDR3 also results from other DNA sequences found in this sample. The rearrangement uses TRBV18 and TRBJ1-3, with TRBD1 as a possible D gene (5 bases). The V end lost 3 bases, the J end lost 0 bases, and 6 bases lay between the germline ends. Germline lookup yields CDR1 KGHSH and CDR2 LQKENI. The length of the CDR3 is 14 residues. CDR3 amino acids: CASSPDSSGNTIYF. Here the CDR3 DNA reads TGTGCCAGCTCACCTGACAGCTCTGGAAACACCATATATTTT.

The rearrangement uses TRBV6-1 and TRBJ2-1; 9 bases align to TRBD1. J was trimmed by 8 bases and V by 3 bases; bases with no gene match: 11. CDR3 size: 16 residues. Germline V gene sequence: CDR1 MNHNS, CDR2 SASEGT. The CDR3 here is CASSDLYNTGGYEQFF. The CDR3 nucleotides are TGTGCCAGCAGTGACCTGTACAACACAGGGGGCTATGAGCAGTTCTTC.